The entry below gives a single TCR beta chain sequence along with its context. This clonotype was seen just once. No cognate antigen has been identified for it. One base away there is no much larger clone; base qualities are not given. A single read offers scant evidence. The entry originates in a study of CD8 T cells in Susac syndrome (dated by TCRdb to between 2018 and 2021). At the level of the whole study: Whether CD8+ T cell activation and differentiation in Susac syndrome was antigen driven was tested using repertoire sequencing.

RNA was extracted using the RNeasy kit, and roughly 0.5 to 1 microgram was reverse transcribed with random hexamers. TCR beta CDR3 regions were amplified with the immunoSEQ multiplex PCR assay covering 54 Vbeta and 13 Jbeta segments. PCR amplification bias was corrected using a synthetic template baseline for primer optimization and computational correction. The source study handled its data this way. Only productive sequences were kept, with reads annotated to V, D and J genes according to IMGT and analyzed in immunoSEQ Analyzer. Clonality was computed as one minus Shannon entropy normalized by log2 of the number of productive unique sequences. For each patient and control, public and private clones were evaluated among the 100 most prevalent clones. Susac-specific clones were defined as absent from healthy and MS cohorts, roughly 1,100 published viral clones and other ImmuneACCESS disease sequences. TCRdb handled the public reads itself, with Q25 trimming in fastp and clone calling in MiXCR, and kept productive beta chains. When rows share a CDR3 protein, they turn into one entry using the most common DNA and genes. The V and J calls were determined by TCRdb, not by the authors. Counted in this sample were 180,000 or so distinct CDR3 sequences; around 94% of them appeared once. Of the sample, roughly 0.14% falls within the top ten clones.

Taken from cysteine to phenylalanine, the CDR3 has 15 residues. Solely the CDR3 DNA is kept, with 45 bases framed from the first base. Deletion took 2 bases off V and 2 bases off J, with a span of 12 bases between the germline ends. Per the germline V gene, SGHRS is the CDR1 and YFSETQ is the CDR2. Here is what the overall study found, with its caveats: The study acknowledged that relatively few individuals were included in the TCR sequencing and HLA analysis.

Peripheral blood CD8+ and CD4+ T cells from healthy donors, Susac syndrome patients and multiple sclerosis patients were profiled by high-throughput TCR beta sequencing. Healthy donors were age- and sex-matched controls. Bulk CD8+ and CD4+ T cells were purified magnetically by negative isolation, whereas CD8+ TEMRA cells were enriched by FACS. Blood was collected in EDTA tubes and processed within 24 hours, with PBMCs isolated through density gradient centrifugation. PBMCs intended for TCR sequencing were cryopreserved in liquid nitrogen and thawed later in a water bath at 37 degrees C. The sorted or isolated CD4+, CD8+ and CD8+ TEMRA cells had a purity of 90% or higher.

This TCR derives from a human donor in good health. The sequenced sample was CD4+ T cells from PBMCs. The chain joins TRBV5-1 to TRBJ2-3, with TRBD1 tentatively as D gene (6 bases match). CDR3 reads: CASSLPTGSTDTQYF. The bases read TGCGCCAGCAGCTTACCGACAGGATCCACAGATACGCAGTATTTT.